The clone carrying this T cell receptor beta chain came up a few times. Its matching antigen is unknown. This record belongs to a study of beta chain features in type 1 diabetes. General study findings and limits: It was among patients, rather than healthy donors, that naive, central memory and Treg TCRB repertoires appeared more similar. cDNA-based reads could over-represent cells with high TCR expression.

Expressed TCRB transcripts were sequenced, since all the RNA that had been isolated was reverse transcribed. TCRdb's table, derived via immunoSEQ multiplex PCR, lists solely in-frame clones and lacks some. Here the sample spans 250,000 to 350,000 clones, roughly 11% being singletons. Based on CD45RO/CCR7/CD25/CD127/CD95/CD27, CD4+ regulatory, stem cell-like memory, naive and central memory cells were sorted. Sorted populations were all over 98% pure. The sequenced material came from naive CD4+ T cells from blood. This sequence was found in a woman younger than 45 in good health.

Here the CDR3 reads CASSSPRQGTDTQYF. The DNA of the CDR3 is TGTGCCAGCAGCTCGCCGCGACAGGGGACAGATACGCAGTATTTT. The chain employs TRBV13 and TRBJ2-3, with 8 bases that match TRBD1. The trim removed 4 bases at V and 3 bases at J, leaving 6 bases unmatched. CDR1 PRHDT and CDR2 FYEKMQ come from the germline V gene (reference sequence). The CDR3 sequence is 15 residues long.